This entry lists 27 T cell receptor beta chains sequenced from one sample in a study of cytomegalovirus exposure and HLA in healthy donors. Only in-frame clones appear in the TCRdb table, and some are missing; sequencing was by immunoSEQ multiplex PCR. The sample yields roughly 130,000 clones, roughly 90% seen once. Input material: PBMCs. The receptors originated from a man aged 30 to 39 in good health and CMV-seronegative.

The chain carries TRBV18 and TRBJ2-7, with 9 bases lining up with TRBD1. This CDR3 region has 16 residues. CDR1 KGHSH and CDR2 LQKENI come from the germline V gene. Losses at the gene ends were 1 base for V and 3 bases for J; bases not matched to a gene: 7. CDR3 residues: CASSPQQPGQGYEQYF. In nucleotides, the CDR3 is TGTGCCAGCTCACCACAACAACCGGGACAGGGCTACGAGCAGTACTTC.

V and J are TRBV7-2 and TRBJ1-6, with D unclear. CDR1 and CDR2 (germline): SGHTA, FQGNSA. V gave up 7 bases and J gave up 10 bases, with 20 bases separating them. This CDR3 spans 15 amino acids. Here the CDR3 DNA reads TGTGCCAGCAAACCTTCACCCACTTTCAACTCACCCCTCCACTTT. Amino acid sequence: CASKPSPTFNSPLHF.

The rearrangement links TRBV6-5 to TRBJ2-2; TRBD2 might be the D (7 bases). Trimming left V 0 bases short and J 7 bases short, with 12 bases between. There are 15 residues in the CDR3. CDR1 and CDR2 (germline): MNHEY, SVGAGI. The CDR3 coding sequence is TGTGCCAGCAGTTACTCCTTCGGGGGGCACGGGGAGCTGTTTTTT. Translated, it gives CASSYSFGGHGELFF.

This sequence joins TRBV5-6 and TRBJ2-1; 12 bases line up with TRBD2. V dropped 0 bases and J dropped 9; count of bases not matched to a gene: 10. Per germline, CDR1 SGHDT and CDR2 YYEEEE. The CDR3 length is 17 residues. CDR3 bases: TGTGCCAGCAGCTTGGGTGGCCTCCTAGCGGGGGGGCCTGAGCAGTTCTTC. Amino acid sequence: CASSLGGLLAGGPEQFF.

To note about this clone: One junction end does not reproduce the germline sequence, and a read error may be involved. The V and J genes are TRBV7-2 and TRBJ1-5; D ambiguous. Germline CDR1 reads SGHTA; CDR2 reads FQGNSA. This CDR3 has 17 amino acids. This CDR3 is CASSQDWESGGNQPQHF. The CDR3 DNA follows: TGCGCCAGCAGCCAAGATTGGGAGAGTGGTGGCAATCAGCCCCAGCATTTT.

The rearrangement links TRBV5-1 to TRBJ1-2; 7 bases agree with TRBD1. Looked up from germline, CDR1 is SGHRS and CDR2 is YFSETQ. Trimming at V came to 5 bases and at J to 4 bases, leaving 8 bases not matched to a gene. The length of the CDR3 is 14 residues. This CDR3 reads CASRAGTETYGYTF. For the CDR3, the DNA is TGCGCCAGCAGGGCCGGGACAGAGACCTATGGCTACACCTTC.

CDR3 nucleotides: TGCGCCAGCAGCTTCTTGGCGGTAGATACGCAGTATTTT. This gives the protein CASSFLAVDTQYF. This sequence joins TRBV5-1 and TRBJ2-3; D ambiguous. The CDR3 extends over 13 amino acids. Germline loops: CDR1 SGHRS, CDR2 YFSETQ. V was cut by 2 bases and J by 5 bases, with 9 bases left in between.

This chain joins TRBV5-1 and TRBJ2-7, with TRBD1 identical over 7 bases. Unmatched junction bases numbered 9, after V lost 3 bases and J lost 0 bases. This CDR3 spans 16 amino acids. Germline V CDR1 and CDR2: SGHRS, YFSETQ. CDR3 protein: CASSWNPGQSSYEQYF. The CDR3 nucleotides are TGCGCCAGCAGCTGGAATCCGGGACAGAGCTCCTACGAGCAGTACTTC.

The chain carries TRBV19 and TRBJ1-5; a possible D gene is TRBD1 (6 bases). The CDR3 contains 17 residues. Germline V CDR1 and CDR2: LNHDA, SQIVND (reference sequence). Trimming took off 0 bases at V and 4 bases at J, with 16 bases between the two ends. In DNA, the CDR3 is TGTGCCAGTAGTATAGAGGGAGGGGGGGCTAGGAATCAGCCCCAGCATTTT. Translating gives CASSIEGGGARNQPQHF.

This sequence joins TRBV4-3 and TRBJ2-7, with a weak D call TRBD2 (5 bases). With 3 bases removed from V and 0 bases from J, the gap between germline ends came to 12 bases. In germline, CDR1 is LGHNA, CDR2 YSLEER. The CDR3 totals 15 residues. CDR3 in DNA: TGCGCCAGCAGCCAGGAGGACGGTCTCTCCTACGAGCAGTACTTC. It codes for CASSQEDGLSYEQYF.

In DNA form, the CDR3 reads TGCGCCAGCAGCCAGGGGGACTCCTACTCTGGAAACACCATATATTTT. Protein product: CASSQGDSYSGNTIYF. V usage is TRBV4-1 and J usage is TRBJ1-3; weak D call: TRBD1 (5 bases). Germline assignment: CDR1 MGHRA and CDR2 YSYEKL. There are 16 residues in the CDR3. V lost 3 bases to trimming and J lost 0 bases, with 12 bases between them.

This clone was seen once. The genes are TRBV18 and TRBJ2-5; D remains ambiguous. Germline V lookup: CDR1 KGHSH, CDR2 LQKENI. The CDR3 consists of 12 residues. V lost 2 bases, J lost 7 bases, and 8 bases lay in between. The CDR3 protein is CASSPVTGTQYF. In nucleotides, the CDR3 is TGTGCCAGCTCACCAGTTACCGGGACCCAGTACTTC.

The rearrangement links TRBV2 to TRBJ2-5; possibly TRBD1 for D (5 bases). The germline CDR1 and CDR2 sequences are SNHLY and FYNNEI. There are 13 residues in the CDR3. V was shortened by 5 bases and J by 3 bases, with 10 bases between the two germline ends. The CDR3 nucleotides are TGTGCCAGCAGTCGCGACAGAGAAGAGACCCAGTACTTC. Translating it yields CASSRDREETQYF.

The CDR3 DNA follows: TGTGCCAGTAGGGGCAGGGGAGCCAACTATGGCTACACCTTC. This encodes CASRGRGANYGYTF. The J gene is TRBJ1-2, the V gene TRBV19, with D possibly being TRBD1 (6 bases). This CDR3 is 14 amino acids long. Trimming shortened V by 6 bases and J by 2 bases, and 13 bases separated the two germline ends. Germline V gene lookup returns CDR1 LNHDA and CDR2 SQIVND (reference sequence).

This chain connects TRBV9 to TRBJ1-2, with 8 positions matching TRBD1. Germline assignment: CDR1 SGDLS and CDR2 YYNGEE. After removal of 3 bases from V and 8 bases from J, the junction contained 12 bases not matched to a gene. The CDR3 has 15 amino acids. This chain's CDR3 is CASSGGTGLWIGYTF. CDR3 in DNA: TGTGCCAGCAGCGGAGGGACAGGCTTATGGATCGGCTACACCTTC.

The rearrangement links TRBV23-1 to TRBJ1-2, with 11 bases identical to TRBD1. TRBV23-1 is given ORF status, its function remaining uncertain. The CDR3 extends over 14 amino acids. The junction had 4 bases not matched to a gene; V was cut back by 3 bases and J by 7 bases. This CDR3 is CASSHRGTGGGYTF. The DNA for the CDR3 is TGCGCCAGCAGTCACCGGGGGACAGGGGGTGGCTACACCTTC.

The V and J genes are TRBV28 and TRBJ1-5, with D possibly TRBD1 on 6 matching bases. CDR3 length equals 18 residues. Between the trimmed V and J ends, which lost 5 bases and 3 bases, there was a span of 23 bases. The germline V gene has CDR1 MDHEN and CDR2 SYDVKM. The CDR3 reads CASSLSDSGQWSNQPQHF. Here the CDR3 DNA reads TGTGCCAGCAGTCTTTCTGATTCCGGACAGTGGTCCAATCAGCCCCAGCATTTT.

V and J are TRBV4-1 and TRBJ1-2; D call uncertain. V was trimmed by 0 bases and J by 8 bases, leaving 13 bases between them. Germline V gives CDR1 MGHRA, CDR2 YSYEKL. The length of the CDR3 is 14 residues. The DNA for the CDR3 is TGCGCCAGCAGCCAAGACCCTACCGTACGGGGCTACACCTTC. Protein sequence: CASSQDPTVRGYTF.

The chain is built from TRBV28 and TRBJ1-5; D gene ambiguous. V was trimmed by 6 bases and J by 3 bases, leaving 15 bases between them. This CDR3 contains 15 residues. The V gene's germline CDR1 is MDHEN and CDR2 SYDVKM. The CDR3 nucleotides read TGTGCCAGCAGCACGACTTCTCCTCTCAATCAGCCCCAGCATTTT. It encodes CASSTTSPLNQPQHF.

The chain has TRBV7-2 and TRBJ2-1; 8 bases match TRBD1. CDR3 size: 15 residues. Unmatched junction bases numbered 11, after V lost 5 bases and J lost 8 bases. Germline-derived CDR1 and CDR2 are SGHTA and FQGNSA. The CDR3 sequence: CASSRGGQGWDEQFF. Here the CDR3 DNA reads TGTGCCAGCAGCCGCGGTGGACAGGGCTGGGATGAGCAGTTCTTC.

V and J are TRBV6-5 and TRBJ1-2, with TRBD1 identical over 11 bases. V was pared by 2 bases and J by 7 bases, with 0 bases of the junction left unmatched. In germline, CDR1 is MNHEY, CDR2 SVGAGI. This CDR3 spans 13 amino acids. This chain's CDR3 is CASSYGTGGGYTF. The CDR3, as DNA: TGTGCCAGCAGTTACGGGACAGGGGGTGGCTACACCTTC.

The CDR3 coding sequence is TGTGCCAGCAGCCTAAACGGTCCGAATTCACCCCTCCACTTT. As protein: CASSLNGPNSPLHF. The genes are TRBV7-3 and TRBJ1-6; D ambiguous. Trimming left V 5 bases short and J 7 bases short, with 12 bases between. Germline CDR1 and CDR2: SGHTA and FQGTGA. The CDR3 spans 14 residues.

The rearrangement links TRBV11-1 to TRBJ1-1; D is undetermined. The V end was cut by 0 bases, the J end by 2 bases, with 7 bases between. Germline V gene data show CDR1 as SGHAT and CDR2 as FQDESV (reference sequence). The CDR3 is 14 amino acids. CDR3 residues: CASSLAESNTEAFF. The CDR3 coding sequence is TGTGCCAGCAGCTTAGCTGAGAGTAACACTGAAGCTTTCTTT.

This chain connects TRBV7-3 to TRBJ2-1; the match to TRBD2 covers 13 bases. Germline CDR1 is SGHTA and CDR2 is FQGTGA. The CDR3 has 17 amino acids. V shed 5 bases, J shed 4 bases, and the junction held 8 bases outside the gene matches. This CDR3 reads CASSPGTSGEIYNEQFF. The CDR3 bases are TGTGCCAGCAGCCCCGGGACTAGCGGGGAGATTTACAATGAGCAGTTCTTC.

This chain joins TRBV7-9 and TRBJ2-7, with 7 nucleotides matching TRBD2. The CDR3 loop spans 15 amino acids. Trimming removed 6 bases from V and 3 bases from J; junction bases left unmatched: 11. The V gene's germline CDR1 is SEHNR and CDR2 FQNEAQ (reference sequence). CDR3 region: CASRPQGGFYYEQYF. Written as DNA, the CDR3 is TGTGCCAGCAGACCTCAGGGAGGGTTCTACTACGAGCAGTACTTC.

This CDR3 reads CASSLGGQGGDEKLFF. CDR3 DNA sequence: TGCGCCAGCAGCTTAGGGGGACAGGGAGGGGATGAAAAACTGTTTTTT. The J gene is TRBJ1-4, the V gene TRBV5-1; 9 positions match TRBD1. V gave up 2 bases and J gave up 6 bases; unmatched junction bases: 8. Germline-derived CDR1 and CDR2 are SGHRS and YFSETQ. CDR3 length: 16 residues.

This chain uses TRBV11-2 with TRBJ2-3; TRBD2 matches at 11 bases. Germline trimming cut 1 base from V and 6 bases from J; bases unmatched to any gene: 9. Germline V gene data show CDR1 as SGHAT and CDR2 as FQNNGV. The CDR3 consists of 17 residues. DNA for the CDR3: TGTGCCAGCAGCTTAGGCATACTAGCGGGGGAGGGGGATACGCAGTATTTT. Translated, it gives CASSLGILAGEGDTQYF.